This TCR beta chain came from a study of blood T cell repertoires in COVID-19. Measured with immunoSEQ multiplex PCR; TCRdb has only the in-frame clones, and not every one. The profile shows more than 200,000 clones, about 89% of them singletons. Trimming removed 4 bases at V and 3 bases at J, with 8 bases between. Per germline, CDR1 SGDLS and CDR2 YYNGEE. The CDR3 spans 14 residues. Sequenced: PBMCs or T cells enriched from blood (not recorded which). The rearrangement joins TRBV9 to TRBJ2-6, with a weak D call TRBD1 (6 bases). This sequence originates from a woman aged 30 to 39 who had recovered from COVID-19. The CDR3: CASSTDSGANVLTF. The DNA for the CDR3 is TGTGCCAGCAGCACGGACAGTGGGGCCAACGTCCTGACTTTC.